Below are 20 T cell receptor beta chains sequenced from a single sample in a study of CD8+ T cells in alopecia areata. Extraction of RNA preceded its reverse transcription into cDNA, which served as the sequencing template. Here immunoSEQ multiplex PCR was the method, and the copy in TCRdb shows in-frame clones only, minus some. The sample carries over 150,000 clones, around 60% recorded once. Noted treatment: oral pan-JAK inhibitor, 5-10 mg twice daily. Material: CD8+ T cells sorted from blood, obtained at week 24, from a patient treated with tofacitinib. The receptors here all came from a human donor with alopecia areata.

The genes are TRBV6-1 and TRBJ1-2; D is ambiguous. CDR3 length: 11 residues. Trimming left V 6 bases short and J 8 bases short, with 10 bases between. CDR1 is MNHNS and CDR2 is SASEGT in the germline V gene. CDR3 in amino acids: CASRGERGYTF. The CDR3 nucleotides read TGTGCCAGCAGGGGTGAGAGGGGCTACACCTTC.

This clone was counted a few times. The rearrangement joins TRBV29-1 to TRBJ1-1; D might be TRBD1 (5 bases). Trimming stripped 0 bases from V and 2 bases from J, with 10 bases between. The CDR3 has 14 amino acids. In germline, CDR1 is SQVTM, CDR2 ANQGSEA. The CDR3 DNA sequence: TGCAGCGTTGAAGATTGGACACTAAACACTGAAGCTTTCTTT. Amino acids: CSVEDWTLNTEAFF.

This rearrangement joins TRBV6-5 to TRBJ1-3, with D possibly TRBD1 on 5 matching bases. CDR3 length: 15 amino acids. The V end was cut by 5 bases, the J end by 2 bases, with 13 bases between. CDR1 and CDR2 from the germline V gene are MNHEY and SVGAGI. The CDR3 here is CASSGGGVAGNTIYF. CDR3 nucleotides: TGTGCCAGCAGTGGTGGGGGGGTTGCTGGAAACACCATATATTTT.

This clone came up a few times. The V call is TRBV5-6, the J call TRBJ2-7, with D possibly being TRBD1 (6 bases). The germline CDR1 and CDR2 sequences are SGHDT and YYEEEE. V was clipped by 0 bases and J by 2 bases, with 12 bases between them. This CDR3 has 15 amino acids. CDR3 region: CASSLAGHYTYEQYF. Here the CDR3 DNA reads TGTGCCAGCAGCTTGGCGGGACACTACACCTACGAGCAGTACTTC.

This rearrangement joins TRBV15 to TRBJ1-1, with 9 bases aligning to TRBD1. CDR3 length: 16 amino acids. V dropped 1 base and J dropped 2; count of bases not matched to a gene: 5. Germline CDR1 and CDR2: LNHNV and YYDKDF (reference sequence). The CDR3 sequence is CATSRGTGDPNTEAFF. Here the CDR3 DNA reads TGTGCCACCAGCAGAGGGACAGGGGATCCCAACACTGAAGCTTTCTTT. The complete variable domain, with remaining parts taken from reference TRBV15 and TRBJ1-1, reads DAMVIQNPRYQVTQFGKPVTLSCSQTLNHNVMYWYQQKSSQAPKLLFHYYDKDFNNEADTPDNFQSRRPNTSFCFLDIRSPGLGDTAMYLCATSRGTGDPNTEAFFGQGTRLTVV.

This rearrangement joins TRBV19 to TRBJ1-1, with D unresolved. The V end was cut by 7 bases, the J end by 0 bases, with 15 bases between. CDR1 is LNHDA, CDR2 SQIVND, per germline (reference sequence). This CDR3 has 15 amino acids. The CDR3 DNA sequence: TGTGCCAGTAATCCCTCGCGTGGCGTGAACACTGAAGCTTTCTTT. Amino acids: CASNPSRGVNTEAFF.

This clone was counted only a few times. The rearrangement links TRBV9 to TRBJ1-2; D not resolved. The CDR3 consists of 11 residues. Deletions cut 6 bases from V and 6 bases from J, with 9 bases between. Germline CDR1 and CDR2: SGDLS and YYNGEE. The CDR3 DNA reads as TGTGCCAGCACCTCCCGGGATGGCTACACCTTC. Translated, it gives CASTSRDGYTF.

This clone appeared a few times. The gene calls are TRBV29-1 and TRBJ2-2, with 7 bases matching TRBD1. Germline trimming cut 8 bases from V and 7 bases from J; bases unmatched to any gene: 16. Germline V gene lookup returns CDR1 SQVTM and CDR2 ANQGSEA. The CDR3 contains 15 residues. The CDR3: CSPRTNPGGSGELFF. CDR3 coding DNA: TGCAGCCCGCGTACGAATCCAGGGGGTAGCGGGGAGCTGTTTTTT.

This rearrangement joins TRBV11-2 to TRBJ2-5; tentatively, D is TRBD2 (6 bases). V was shortened by 4 bases and J by 1 base, with 16 bases between the two germline ends. This CDR3 comprises 16 residues. The germline V gene encodes CDR1 SGHAT and CDR2 FQNNGV. The CDR3 loop is CASSYRAGGSQETQYF. CDR3 sequence (DNA): TGTGCCAGCAGCTATAGAGCGGGCGGTAGCCAAGAGACCCAGTACTTC.

The V call is TRBV27, the J call TRBJ2-5; the D is unclear. The V gene lost 3 bases and the J gene lost 4 bases, with 12 bases spanning the gap. Germline CDR1 and CDR2: MNHEY and SMNVEV (reference sequence). The CDR3 extends over 14 amino acids. The CDR3: CASSLANPPETQYF. CDR3 coding DNA: TGTGCCAGCAGTTTGGCGAACCCGCCAGAGACCCAGTACTTC.

V and J are TRBV29-1 and TRBJ2-7, with 9 bases matching TRBD1. With V trimmed by 4 bases and J by 7 bases, 8 bases remained unmatched. This CDR3 spans 13 amino acids. Germline CDR1 reads SQVTM; CDR2 reads ANQGSEA. Here the CDR3 reads CSVAGGQGWEQYF. DNA of the CDR3: TGCAGCGTTGCCGGTGGACAGGGGTGGGAGCAGTACTTC.

The V call is TRBV30, the J call TRBJ2-7; D is uncertain. V was pared by 0 bases and J by 7 bases, with 13 bases between. This CDR3 is built from 13 residues. CDR1 and CDR2 (germline): GTSNPN, SVGIG (reference sequence). For the CDR3, the DNA is TGTGCCTGGAGTGTACGAAGGGCCGGAGAGCAGTACTTC. Residues: CAWSVRRAGEQYF.

The chain recombines TRBV6-5 with TRBJ2-7, with 11 bases identical to TRBD1. CDR1 and CDR2 (germline): MNHEY, SVGAGI. J gave up 3 bases and V 4 bases, and 5 bases lay outside the gene matches. CDR3 length equals 15 residues. The CDR3 protein is CASSFRTGGNYEQYF. The CDR3 DNA reads as TGTGCCAGCAGTTTCAGGACAGGGGGCAACTACGAGCAGTACTTC.

The chain is built from TRBV6-5 and TRBJ1-2; 8 positions match TRBD1. This CDR3 comprises 12 residues. V lost 10 bases to trimming and J lost 7 bases; unmatched junction nucleotides: 8. Germline V lookup: CDR1 MNHEY, CDR2 SVGAGI. This chain's CDR3 is CATVTGAIGYTF. The DNA of the CDR3 is TGTGCCACCGTGACAGGGGCGATTGGCTACACCTTC.

J is TRBJ1-6 and V is TRBV5-8; D is unclear. V lost 1 base to trimming and J lost 0 bases, with 8 bases between them. Germline V gene lookup returns CDR1 SGHTS and CDR2 YDEGEE. CDR3 length: 16 residues. The CDR3 DNA reads TGTGCCAGCAGCTTGACAGAGAGCTCCTATAATTCACCCCTCCACTTT. Its translation: CASSLTESSYNSPLHF.

The table lists this clone with a count of one. At one of its ends the junction is not consistent with the germline gene, which may arise from a read error. In the same sample, other DNA sequences code for this CDR3. The rearrangement joins TRBV13 to TRBJ2-7, with D uncertain. Per germline, CDR1 PRHDT and CDR2 FYEKMQ (reference sequence). This CDR3 has 13 amino acids. The CDR3 is CASSLGRVYEQYF. In nucleotides, the CDR3 is TGTGCCAGCAGTTTAGGACGGGTCTACGAGCAGTACTTC.

The V gene is TRBV27, the J gene TRBJ1-6; D might be TRBD1 (5 bases). The CDR3 length is 17 residues. From germline, CDR1 is MNHEY and CDR2 SMNVEV (reference sequence). V lost 2 bases, J lost 8 bases, and 19 bases lay in between. The CDR3 protein is CASSLLREGSVDSPLHF. As DNA, the CDR3 is TGTGCCAGCAGTTTACTCAGGGAGGGTTCAGTTGATTCACCCCTCCACTTT.

The gene calls are TRBV5-6 and TRBJ1-1, with TRBD1 identical over 7 bases. The CDR3 length is 11 residues. Germline V gene sequence: CDR1 SGHDT, CDR2 YYEEEE. J gave up 14 bases and V 2 bases, and 6 bases lay outside the gene matches. The chain's CDR3 is CASSLGQASFF. The CDR3 nucleotides read TGTGCCAGCAGCTTAGGACAGGCAAGCTTCTTT.

The chain links TRBV29-1 to TRBJ2-7; TRBD2 matches 9 bases. The CDR3 runs to 14 residues. The trim removed 4 bases at V and 3 bases at J, leaving 7 bases unmatched. CDR1 SQVTM and CDR2 ANQGSEA come from the germline V gene. The CDR3 DNA reads TGCAGCGTTGCCGGGAGCGGGGGGTTCTACGAGCAGTACTTC. Protein product: CSVAGSGGFYEQYF.

This clone was counted once. The rearrangement links TRBV7-9 to TRBJ2-7, with a possible D match to TRBD1 (6 bases). V was pared by 5 bases and J by 3 bases, with 11 bases between. The germline V gene encodes CDR1 SEHNR and CDR2 FQNEAQ (reference sequence). The CDR3 runs 13 residues. CDR3 sequence reads: CASSPQGFYEQYF. CDR3 bases: TGTGCCAGCAGCCCCCAGGGGTTCTACGAGCAGTACTTC.